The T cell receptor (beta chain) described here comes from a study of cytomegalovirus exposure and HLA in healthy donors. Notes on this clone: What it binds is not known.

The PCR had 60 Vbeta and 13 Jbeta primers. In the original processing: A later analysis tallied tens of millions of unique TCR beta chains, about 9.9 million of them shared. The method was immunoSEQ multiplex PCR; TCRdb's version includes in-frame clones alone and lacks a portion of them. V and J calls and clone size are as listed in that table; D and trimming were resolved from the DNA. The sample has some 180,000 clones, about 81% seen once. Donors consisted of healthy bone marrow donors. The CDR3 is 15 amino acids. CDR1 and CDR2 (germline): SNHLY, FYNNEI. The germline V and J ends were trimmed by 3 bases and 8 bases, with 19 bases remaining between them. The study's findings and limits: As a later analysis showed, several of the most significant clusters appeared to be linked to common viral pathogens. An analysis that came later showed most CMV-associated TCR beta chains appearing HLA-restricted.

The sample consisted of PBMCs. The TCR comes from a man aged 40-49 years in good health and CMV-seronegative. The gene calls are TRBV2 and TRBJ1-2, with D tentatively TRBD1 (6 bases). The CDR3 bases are TGTGCCAGCAGTGACCCGGGGGAGGGGGTGAGAGGCTACACCTTC. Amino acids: CASSDPGEGVRGYTF.